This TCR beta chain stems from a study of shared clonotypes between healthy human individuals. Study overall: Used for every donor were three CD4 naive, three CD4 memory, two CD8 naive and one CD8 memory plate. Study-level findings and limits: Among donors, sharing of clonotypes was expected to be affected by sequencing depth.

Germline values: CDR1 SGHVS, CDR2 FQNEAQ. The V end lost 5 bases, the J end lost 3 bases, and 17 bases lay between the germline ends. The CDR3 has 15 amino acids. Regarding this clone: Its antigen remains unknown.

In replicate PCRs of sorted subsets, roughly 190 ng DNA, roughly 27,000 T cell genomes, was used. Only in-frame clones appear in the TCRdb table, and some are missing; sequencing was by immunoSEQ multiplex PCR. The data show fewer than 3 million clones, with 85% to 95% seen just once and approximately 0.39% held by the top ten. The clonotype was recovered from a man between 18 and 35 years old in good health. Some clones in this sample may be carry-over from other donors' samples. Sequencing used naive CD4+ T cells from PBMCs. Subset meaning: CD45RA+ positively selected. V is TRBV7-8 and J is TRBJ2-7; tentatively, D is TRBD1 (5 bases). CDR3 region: CASSISSGNFYEQYF. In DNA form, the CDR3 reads TGTGCCAGCAGCATCAGCTCAGGGAATTTCTACGAGCAGTACTTC.